This T cell receptor (beta chain) originates from a study of cytomegalovirus exposure and HLA in healthy donors. The PCR used 60 Vbeta and 13 Jbeta primers. Sequencing was performed with immunoSEQ multiplex PCR; in TCRdb, only in-frame clones are kept and a portion is missing. The table shows under 150,000 clones, with almost 80% occurring only once. Whole-study results and caveats: Cytomegalovirus status, reportedly, was diagnosed with high specificity and sensitivity by the classifier. What a later analysis showed was that several of the most significant clusters appeared linked to common viral pathogens. Being productive about 87% or about 30% of the time was typical of most TCR beta V segments in an earlier analysis.

This CDR3 is 17 amino acids long. The junction had 9 bases not matched to a gene; V was cut back by 8 bases and J by 0 bases. Germline CDR1 is KGHSH and CDR2 is LQKENI. Concerning this clone itself: No antigen is known for it.

This TCR came from a woman aged 40 to 50 in good health and CMV-seropositive. The sequenced sample was PBMCs. This sequence joins TRBV18 and TRBJ1-5; 11 nucleotides match TRBD1. The CDR3 protein is CASPGTGGPYSNQPQHF. In DNA form, the CDR3 reads TGTGCCAGCCCCGGGACAGGGGGGCCTTATAGCAATCAGCCCCAGCATTTT.